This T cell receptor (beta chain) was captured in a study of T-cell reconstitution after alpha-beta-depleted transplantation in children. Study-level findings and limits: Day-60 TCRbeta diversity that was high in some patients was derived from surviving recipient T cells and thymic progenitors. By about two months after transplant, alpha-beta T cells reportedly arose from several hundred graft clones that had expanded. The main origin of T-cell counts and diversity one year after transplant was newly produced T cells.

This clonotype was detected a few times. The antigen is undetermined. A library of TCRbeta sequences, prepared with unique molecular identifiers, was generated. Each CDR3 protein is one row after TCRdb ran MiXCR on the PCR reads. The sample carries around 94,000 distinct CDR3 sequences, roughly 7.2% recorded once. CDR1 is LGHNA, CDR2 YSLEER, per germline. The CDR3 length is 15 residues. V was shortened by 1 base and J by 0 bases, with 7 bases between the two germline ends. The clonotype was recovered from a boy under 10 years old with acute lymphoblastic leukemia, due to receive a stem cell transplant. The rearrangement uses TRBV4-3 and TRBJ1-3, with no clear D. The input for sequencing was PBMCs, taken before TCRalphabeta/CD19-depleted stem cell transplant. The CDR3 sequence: CASSQAPHSGNTIYF. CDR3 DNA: TGCGCCAGCAGCCAAGCGCCACACTCTGGAAACACCATATATTTT.